The clone carrying this T cell receptor (beta chain) was seen many times. Its antigen is not identified. The entry originates in a study of T cell repertoires in cytomegalovirus infection. Across the study: In public TCR beta signatures, there were indications of both CMV infection and matching HLA type.

V dropped 6 bases and J dropped 1 base, with 12 bases sitting between them. The CDR3 contains 14 residues. Germline CDR1 is SGHTA and CDR2 is FQGNSA. Study findings and constraints: Ex vivo, HLA-C-restricted CMV-specific TCR beta clonotypes prevailed over the rest of the response. Based on cumulative public TCR beta family frequency, carriers of CMV plus the relevant HLA were identified.

TCRdb processed the reads anew with MiXCR; each CDR3 protein has one entry. The table records fewer than 200,000 distinct CDR3 sequences, around 14% of them present only once. Sample: PBMCs. This clonotype was obtained from a human donor in good health (CMV status not recorded). Some clones in this sample may be carry-over from other donors' samples. The chain is built from TRBV7-2 and TRBJ1-1; tentative D call: TRBD1 (6 bases). The CDR3 DNA reads TGTGCCAGCAGTTACAGGGAAACGAACACTGAAGCTTTCTTT. Amino acids: CASSYRETNTEAFF. The whole variable domain, filled in from reference TRBV7-2 and TRBJ1-1, reads GAGVSQSPSNKVTEKGKDVELRCDPISGHTALYWYRQSLGQGLEFLIYFQGNSAPDKSGLPSDRFSAERTGGSVSTLTIQRTQQEDSAVYLCASSYRETNTEAFFGQGTRLTVV.